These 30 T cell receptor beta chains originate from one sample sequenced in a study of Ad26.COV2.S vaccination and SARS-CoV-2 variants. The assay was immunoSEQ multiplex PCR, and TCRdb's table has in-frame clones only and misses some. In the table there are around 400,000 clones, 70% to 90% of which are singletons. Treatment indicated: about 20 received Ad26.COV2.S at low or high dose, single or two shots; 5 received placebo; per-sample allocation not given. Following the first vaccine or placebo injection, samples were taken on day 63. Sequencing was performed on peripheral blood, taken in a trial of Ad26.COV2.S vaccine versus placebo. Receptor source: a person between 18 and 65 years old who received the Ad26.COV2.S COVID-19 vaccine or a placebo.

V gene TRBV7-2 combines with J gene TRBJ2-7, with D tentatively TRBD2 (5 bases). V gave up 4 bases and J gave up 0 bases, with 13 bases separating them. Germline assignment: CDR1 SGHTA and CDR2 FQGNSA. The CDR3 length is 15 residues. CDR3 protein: CASSYPLGSSYEQYF. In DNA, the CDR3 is TGTGCCAGCAGCTACCCCCTGGGGAGCTCCTACGAGCAGTACTTC.

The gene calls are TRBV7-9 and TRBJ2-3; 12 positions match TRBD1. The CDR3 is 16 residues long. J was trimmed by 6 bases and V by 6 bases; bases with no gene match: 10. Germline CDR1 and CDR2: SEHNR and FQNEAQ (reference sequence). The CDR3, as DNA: TGTGCCAGCAGTCGAACTCCGGGACAGGGGGCGGATACGCAGTATTTT. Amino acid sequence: CASSRTPGQGADTQYF.

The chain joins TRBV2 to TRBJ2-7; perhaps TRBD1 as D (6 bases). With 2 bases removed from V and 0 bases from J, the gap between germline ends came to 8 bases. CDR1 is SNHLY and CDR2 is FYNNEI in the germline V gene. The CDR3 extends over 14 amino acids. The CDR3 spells CASSEQGSSYEQYF. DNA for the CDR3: TGTGCCAGCAGTGAACAGGGGAGCTCCTACGAGCAGTACTTC.

The DNA of the CDR3 is TGTGCCAGCAGCTTTCCGGGACAGGGGAGGGTCCACGAGCAGTACTTC. Residues: CASSFPGQGRVHEQYF. V gene TRBV7-9 combines with J gene TRBJ2-7, with 10 positions matching TRBD1. V was pared by 3 bases and J by 5 bases, with 10 bases of the junction left unmatched. The CDR3 sequence is 16 residues long. Germline values: CDR1 SEHNR, CDR2 FQNEAQ (reference sequence).

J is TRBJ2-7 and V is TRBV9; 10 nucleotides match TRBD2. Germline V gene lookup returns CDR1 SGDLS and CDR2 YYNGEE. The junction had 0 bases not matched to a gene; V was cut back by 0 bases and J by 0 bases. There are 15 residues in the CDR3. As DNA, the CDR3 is TGTGCCAGCAGCGTAGGACTAGCGGGCTCCTACGAGCAGTACTTC. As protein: CASSVGLAGSYEQYF. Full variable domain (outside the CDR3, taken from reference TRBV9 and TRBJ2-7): DSGVTQTPKHLITATGQRVTLRCSPRSGDLSVYWYQQSLDQGLQFLIQYYNGEERAKGNILERFSAQQFPDLHSELNLSSLELGDSALYFCASSVGLAGSYEQYFGPGTRLTVT.

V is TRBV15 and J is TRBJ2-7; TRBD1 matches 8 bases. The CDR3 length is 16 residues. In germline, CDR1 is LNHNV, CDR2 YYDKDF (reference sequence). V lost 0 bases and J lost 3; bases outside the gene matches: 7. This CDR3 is CATSRDLRGQGYEQYF. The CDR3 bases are TGTGCCACCAGCAGAGATCTGAGAGGACAGGGCTACGAGCAGTACTTC.

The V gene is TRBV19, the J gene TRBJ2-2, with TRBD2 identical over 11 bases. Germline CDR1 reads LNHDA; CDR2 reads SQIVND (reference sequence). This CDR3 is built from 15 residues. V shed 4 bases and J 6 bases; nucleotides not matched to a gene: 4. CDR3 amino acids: CASSTLAGGSGELFF. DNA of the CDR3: TGTGCCAGTAGTACTCTAGCGGGAGGTTCCGGGGAGCTGTTTTTT. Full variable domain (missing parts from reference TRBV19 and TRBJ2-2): DGGITQSPKYLFRKEGQNVTLSCEQNLNHDAMYWYRQDPGQGLRLIYYSQIVNDFQKGDIAEGYSVSREKKESFPLTVTSAQKNPTAFYLCASSTLAGGSGELFFGEGSRLTVL.

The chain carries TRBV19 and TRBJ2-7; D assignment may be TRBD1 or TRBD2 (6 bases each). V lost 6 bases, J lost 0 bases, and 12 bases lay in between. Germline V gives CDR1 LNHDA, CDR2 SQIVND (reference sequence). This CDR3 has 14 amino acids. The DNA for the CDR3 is TGTGCCAGTAGGAATTCGGGGGCCTCCTACGAGCAGTACTTC. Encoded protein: CASRNSGASYEQYF. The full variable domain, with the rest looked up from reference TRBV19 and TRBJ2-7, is DGGITQSPKYLFRKEGQNVTLSCEQNLNHDAMYWYRQDPGQGLRLIYYSQIVNDFQKGDIAEGYSVSREKKESFPLTVTSAQKNPTAFYLCASRNSGASYEQYFGPGTRLTVT.

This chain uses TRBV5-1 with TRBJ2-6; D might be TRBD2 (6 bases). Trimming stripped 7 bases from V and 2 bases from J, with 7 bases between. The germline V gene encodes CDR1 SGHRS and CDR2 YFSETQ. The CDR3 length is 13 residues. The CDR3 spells CASWEAGANVLTF. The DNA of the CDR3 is TGCGCCAGCTGGGAGGCTGGGGCCAACGTCCTGACTTTC.

The CDR3 sequence: CASSSLQGAGDEQYF. The CDR3 DNA reads as TGTGCCAGCAGCTCCCTACAGGGGGCTGGGGACGAGCAGTACTTC. The rearrangement uses TRBV7-6 and TRBJ2-7; 9 nucleotides agree with TRBD1. This CDR3 has 15 amino acids. Germline V CDR1 and CDR2: SGHVS, FNYEAQ. With V trimmed by 4 bases and J by 5 bases, 9 bases remained unmatched.

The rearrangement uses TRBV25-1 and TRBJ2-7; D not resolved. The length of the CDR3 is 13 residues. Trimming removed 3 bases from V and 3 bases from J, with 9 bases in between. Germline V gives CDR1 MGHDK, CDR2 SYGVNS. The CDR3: CASSDVRSYEQYF. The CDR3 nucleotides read TGTGCCAGCAGTGACGTCCGGAGCTACGAGCAGTACTTC.

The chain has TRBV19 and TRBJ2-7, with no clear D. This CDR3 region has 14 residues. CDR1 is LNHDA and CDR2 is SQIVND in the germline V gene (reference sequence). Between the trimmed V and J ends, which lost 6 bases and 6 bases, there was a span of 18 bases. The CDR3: CASRDGSWTTEQYF. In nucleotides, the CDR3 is TGTGCCAGTAGGGACGGGTCTTGGACCACCGAGCAGTACTTC.

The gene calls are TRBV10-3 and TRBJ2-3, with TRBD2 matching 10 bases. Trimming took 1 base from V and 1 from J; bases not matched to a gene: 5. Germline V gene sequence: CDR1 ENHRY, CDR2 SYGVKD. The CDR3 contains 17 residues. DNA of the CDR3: TGTGCCATCAGTGAGTTGTCTAGCGGGGGAGGCACAGATACGCAGTATTTT. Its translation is CAISELSSGGGTDTQYF.

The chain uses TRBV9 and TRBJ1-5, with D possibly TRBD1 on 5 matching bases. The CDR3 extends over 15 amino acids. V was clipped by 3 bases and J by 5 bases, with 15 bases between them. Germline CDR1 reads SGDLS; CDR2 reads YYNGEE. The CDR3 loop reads CASSEQGVLDQPQHF. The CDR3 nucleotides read TGTGCCAGCAGCGAGCAGGGTGTCCTAGATCAGCCCCAGCATTTT.

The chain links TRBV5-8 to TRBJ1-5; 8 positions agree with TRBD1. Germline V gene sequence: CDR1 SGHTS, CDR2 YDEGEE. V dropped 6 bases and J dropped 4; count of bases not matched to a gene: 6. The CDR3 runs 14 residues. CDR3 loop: CASNGQGTNQPQHF. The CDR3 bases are TGTGCCAGCAACGGACAGGGTACGAATCAGCCCCAGCATTTT. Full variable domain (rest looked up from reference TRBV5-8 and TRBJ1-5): EAGVTQSPTHLIKTRGQQATLRCSPISGHTSVYWYQQALGLGLQFLLWYDEGEERNRGNFPPRFSGRQFPNYSSELNVNALELEDSALYLCASNGQGTNQPQHFGDGTRLSIL.

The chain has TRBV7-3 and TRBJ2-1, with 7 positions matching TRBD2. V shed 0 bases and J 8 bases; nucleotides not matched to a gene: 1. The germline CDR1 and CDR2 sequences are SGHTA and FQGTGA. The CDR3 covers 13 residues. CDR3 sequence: CASSLTREDEQFF. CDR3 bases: TGTGCCAGCAGCTTAACTCGGGAGGATGAGCAGTTCTTC.

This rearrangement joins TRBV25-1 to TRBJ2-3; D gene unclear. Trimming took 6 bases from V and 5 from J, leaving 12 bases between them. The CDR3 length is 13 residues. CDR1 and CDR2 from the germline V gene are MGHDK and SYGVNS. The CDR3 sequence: CASSDVNLDTQYF. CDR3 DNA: TGTGCCAGCAGCGACGTCAACCTAGATACGCAGTATTTT.

CDR3 in amino acids: CASILRGGAAFF. Here the CDR3 DNA reads TGTGCCAGCATCCTAAGGGGGGGCGCAGCTTTCTTT. This chain connects TRBV12-3 or TRBV12-4 to TRBJ1-1; a possible D gene is TRBD1 (6 bases). V lost 7 bases and J 10 bases, leaving 16 bases between the germline ends. The CDR3 spans 12 residues.

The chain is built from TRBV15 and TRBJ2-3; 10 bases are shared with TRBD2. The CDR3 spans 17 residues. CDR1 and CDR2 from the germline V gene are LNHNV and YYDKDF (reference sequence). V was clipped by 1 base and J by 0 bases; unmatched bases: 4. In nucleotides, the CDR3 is TGTGCCACCAGCAGAGTTCTAGCGGGGGCTAGCACAGATACGCAGTATTTT. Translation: CATSRVLAGASTDTQYF.

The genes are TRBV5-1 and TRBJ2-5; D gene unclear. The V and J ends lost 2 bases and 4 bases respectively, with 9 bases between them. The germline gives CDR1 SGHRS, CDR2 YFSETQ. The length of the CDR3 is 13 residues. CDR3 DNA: TGCGCCAGCAGCTTAGAGTGGTTAGAGACCCAGTACTTC. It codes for CASSLEWLETQYF.

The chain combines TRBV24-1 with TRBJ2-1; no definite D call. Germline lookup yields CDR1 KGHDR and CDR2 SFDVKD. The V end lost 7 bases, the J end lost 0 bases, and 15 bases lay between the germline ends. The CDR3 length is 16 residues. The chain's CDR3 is CATRGSSGLSYNEQFF. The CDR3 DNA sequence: TGTGCCACCAGGGGCTCTTCGGGCCTCTCCTACAATGAGCAGTTCTTC.

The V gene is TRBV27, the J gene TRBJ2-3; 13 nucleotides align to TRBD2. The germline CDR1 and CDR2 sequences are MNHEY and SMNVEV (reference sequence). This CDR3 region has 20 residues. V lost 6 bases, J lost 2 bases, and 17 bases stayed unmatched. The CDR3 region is CASRMEPGLAGNYYTDTQYF. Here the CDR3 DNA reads TGTGCCAGCAGGATGGAACCGGGACTAGCGGGAAACTATTACACAGATACGCAGTATTTT.

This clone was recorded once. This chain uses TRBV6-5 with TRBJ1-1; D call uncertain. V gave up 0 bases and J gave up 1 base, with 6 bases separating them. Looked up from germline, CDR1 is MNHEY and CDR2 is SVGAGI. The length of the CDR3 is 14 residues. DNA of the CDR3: TGTGCCAGCAGTTACTCCGATCAGAACACTGAAGCTTTCTTT. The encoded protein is CASSYSDQNTEAFF.

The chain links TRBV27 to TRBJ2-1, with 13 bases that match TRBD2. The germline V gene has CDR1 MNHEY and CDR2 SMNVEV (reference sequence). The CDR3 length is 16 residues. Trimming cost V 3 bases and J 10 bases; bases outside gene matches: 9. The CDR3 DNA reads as TGTGCCAGCAGTTTGGGATCGGGACTAGCGGGAATCGAGCAGTTCTTC. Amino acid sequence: CASSLGSGLAGIEQFF.

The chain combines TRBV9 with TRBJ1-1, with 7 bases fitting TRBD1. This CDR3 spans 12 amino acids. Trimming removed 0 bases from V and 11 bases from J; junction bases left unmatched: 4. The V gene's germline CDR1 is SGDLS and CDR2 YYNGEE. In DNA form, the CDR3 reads TGTGCCAGCAGCGTAGAGGGGGCTGGGGCTTTCTTT. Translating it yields CASSVEGAGAFF.

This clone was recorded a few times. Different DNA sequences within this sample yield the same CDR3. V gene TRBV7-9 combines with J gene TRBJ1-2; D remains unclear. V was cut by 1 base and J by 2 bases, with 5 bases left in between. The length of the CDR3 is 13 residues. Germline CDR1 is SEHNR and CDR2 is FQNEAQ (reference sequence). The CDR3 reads CASSLDGNYGYTF. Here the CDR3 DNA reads TGTGCCAGCAGCTTAGACGGAAACTATGGCTACACCTTC.

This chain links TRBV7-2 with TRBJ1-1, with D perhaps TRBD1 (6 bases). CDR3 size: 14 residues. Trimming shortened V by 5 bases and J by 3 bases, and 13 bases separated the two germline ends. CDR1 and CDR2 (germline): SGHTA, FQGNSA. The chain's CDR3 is CASSLLTGYTEAFF. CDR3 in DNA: TGTGCCAGCAGCCTCCTAACAGGGTACACTGAAGCTTTCTTT.

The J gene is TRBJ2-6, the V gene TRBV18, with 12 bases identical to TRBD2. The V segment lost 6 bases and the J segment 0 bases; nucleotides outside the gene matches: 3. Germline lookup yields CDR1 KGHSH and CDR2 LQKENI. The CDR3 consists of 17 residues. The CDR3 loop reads CASSPTSGSSGANVLTF. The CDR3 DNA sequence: TGTGCCAGCTCGCCGACTAGCGGGAGCTCTGGGGCCAACGTCCTGACTTTC.

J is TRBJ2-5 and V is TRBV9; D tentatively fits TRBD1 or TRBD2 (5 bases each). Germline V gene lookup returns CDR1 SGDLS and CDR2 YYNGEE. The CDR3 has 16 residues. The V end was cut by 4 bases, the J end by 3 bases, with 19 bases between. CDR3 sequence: CASSSGPRLAKETQYF. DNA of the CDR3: TGTGCCAGCAGCTCGGGGCCCCGACTGGCTAAAGAGACCCAGTACTTC.

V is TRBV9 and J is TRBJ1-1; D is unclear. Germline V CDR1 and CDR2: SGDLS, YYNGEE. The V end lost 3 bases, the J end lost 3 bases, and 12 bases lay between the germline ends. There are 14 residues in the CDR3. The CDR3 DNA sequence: TGTGCCAGCAGCGCCGAAGGGATCGACACTGAAGCTTTCTTT. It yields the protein CASSAEGIDTEAFF. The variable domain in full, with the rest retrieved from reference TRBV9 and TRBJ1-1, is DSGVTQTPKHLITATGQRVTLRCSPRSGDLSVYWYQQSLDQGLQFLIQYYNGEERAKGNILERFSAQQFPDLHSELNLSSLELGDSALYFCASSAEGIDTEAFFGQGTRLTVV.